This T cell receptor beta chain was recovered during a study of Ad26.COV2.S vaccination and SARS-CoV-2 variants. Study summary: Ad26.COV2.S shots went into the muscle once or twice, 56 days apart.

Treatment of the sample: over 15 received Ad26.COV2.S at low or high dose, single or two shots; 5 received placebo; per-sample allocation not given. Specimen acquisition occurred on day 63 following the initial vaccine or placebo injection. An adult aged 18-55 years in Boston served as the donor. Some clones are missing from TCRdb's copy, which holds only in-frame ones; the method was immunoSEQ multiplex PCR. The top ten clones hold 7.4% of a sample with roughly 410,000 clones, around 82% of them seen once. The receptor comes from a person between 18 and 59 years old who received the Ad26.COV2.S COVID-19 vaccine or a placebo. The sample in question was peripheral blood, obtained in a trial of Ad26.COV2.S vaccine versus placebo.

The CDR3 protein is CATSDFLGRTDTQYF. The CDR3 coding sequence is TGTGCCACCAGTGATTTCCTAGGGCGCACAGATACGCAGTATTTT. The chain recombines TRBV24-1 with TRBJ2-3; D is ambiguous. Trimming took 1 base from V and 1 from J, leaving 8 bases between them. Looked up from germline, CDR1 is KGHDR and CDR2 is SFDVKD. This CDR3 is 15 amino acids long.